Reported below is one T cell receptor beta chain. The sample originates from a study of patients and donors after allogeneic stem cell transplantation. TCRdb re-called the RT-PCR reads with MiXCR, one entry per CDR3 protein. The sample has about 160,000 distinct CDR3 sequences; approximately 40% are singletons. CDR3 length: 14 amino acids. CDR1 is SGHTS and CDR2 is YDEGEE in the germline V gene. The V end was cut by 6 bases, the J end by 7 bases, with 17 bases between. Sequenced: blood, either unsorted or a sorted T cell fraction (not recorded which). The gene calls are TRBV5-8 and TRBJ1-5; maybe TRBD1 (6 bases). The TCR was taken from a human donor who was either an allogeneic HSCT recipient or a stem cell or donor lymphocyte infusion donor (not recorded which). It is not recorded whose cells these are; they may come from a transplant donor. The CDR3 DNA sequence: TGTGCCAGCACCTATGTCGTGGGGGCCCAGCCCCAGCATTTT. Translation: CASTYVVGAQPQHF.